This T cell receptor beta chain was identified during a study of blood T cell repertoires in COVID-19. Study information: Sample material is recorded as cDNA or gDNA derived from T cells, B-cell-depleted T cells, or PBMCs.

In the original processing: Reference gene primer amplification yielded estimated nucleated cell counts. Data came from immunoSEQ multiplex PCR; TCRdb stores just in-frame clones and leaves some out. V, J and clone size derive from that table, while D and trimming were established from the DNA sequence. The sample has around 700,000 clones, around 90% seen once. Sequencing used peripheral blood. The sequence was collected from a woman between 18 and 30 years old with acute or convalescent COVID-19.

This CDR3 reads CASTLRWGVADTQYF. DNA for the CDR3: TGTGCCAGCACGCTGCGCTGGGGAGTGGCAGATACGCAGTATTTT. The chain recombines TRBV5-5 with TRBJ2-3; weak D call: TRBD2 (5 bases). The CDR3 is made up of 15 amino acids. The germline V gene encodes CDR1 SGHKS and CDR2 YYEKEE (reference sequence). The V end was cut by 6 bases, the J end by 4 bases, with 18 bases between.